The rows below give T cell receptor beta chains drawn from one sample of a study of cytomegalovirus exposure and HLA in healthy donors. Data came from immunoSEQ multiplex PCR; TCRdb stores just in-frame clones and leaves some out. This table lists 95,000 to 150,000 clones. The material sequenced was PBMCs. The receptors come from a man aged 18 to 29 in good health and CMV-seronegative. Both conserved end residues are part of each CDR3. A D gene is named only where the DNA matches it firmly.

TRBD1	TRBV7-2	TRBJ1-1	CASSLQTGMNTEAFF	TGTGCCAGCAGCCTTCAGACAGGGATGAACACTGAAGCTTTCTTT
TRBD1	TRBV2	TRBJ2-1	CASSLDRRDNEQFF	TGTGCCAGCAGTCTGGACAGGAGAGACAATGAGCAGTTCTTC
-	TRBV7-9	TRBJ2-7	CASSITGSSAYEQYF	TGTGCCAGCAGCATTACAGGCTCTAGCGCCTACGAGCAGTACTTC
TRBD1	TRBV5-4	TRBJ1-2	CASSLSVEGAPYGYTF	TGTGCCAGCAGCTTGTCTGTTGAGGGGGCGCCCTATGGCTACACCTTC
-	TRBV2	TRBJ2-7	CASTSGSSYEQYF	TGTGCCAGCACAAGCGGATCTTCCTACGAGCAGTACTTC
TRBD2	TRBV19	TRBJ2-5	CASHSGGAGGETQYF	TGTGCCAGTCATAGCGGGGGGGCCGGTGGAGAGACCCAGTACTTC
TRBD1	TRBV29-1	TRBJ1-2	CSVEPGGLGGYSF	TGCAGCGTTGAGCCAGGGGGCCTTGGTGGCTACTCCTTC
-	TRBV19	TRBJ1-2	CASKRELNYGYTF	TGTGCCAGTAAGAGGGAACTCAACTATGGCTACACCTTC
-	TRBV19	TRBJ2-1	CASSIRSRGMSSYNEQFF	TGTGCCAGTAGTATAAGGAGCAGGGGCATGAGCTCCTACAATGAGCAGTTCTTC
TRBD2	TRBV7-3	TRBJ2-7	CASSFGGGAHEQYF	TGTGCCAGCAGCTTTGGCGGGGGGGCCCACGAGCAGTACTTC
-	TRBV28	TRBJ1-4	CASSVHDRSAVKLFF	TGTGCCAGCAGTGTACATGACCGTTCCGCGGTAAAACTGTTTTTT
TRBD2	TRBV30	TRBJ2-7	CAWSVPAGSSGEQYF	TGTGCCTGGAGTGTTCCAGCGGGATCCTCTGGGGAGCAGTACTTC
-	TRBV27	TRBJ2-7	CASSRHRVGGSYEQYF	TGTGCCAGCAGTCGACATCGCGTTGGAGGCTCCTACGAGCAGTACTTC
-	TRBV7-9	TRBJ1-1	CASSLVAGQNTEAFF	TGTGCCAGCAGCTTAGTTGCGGGGCAGAACACTGAAGCTTTCTTT
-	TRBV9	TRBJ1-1	CASSANSGYTEAFF	TGTGCCAGCAGCGCTAATTCAGGGTACACTGAAGCTTTCTTT
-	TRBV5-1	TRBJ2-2	CASEREGSTGELFF	TGCGCCAGCGAGAGGGAAGGTTCCACCGGGGAGCTGTTTTTT
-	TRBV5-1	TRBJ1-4	CASSLVGATNEKLFF	TGCGCCAGCAGCTTGGTCGGAGCAACTAATGAAAAACTGTTTTTT
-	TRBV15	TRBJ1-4	CATSREWAGTNEKLFF	TGTGCCACCAGCAGAGAATGGGCAGGAACTAATGAAAAACTGTTTTTT
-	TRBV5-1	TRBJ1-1	CASSPTLNTEAFF	TGCGCCAGCAGCCCAACTCTGAACACTGAAGCTTTCTTT
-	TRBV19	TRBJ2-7	CASSIQGSRYEQYF	TGTGCCAGTAGTATACAGGGGAGCCGCTACGAGCAGTACTTC